The clone carrying this T cell receptor (beta chain) has just a few counts. The antigen is unknown. The record originates from a study of spatial heterogeneity in lung cancer. Points from the study as a whole: In blood, ubiquitous expanded tumor TCRs appeared more at resection than follow-up.

Time point described: blood at routine non-recurrence follow-up after resection. TCRdb called the 5' RACE reads again in MiXCR, with one record for every CDR3 protein. Here the sample spans some 10,000 distinct CDR3 sequences, over 20% being singletons. V was shortened by 2 bases and J by 11 bases, with 13 bases between the two germline ends. The V gene's germline CDR1 is MDHEN and CDR2 SYDVKM. CDR3 size: 12 residues. V is TRBV28 and J is TRBJ2-7; weak D call: TRBD2 (5 bases). This TCR was recovered from a male donor with early-stage non-small cell lung cancer. The material was PBMCs, obtained at follow-up. The CDR3 spells CASSLEGGSEYF. The CDR3 DNA follows: TGTGCCAGCAGTTTAGAAGGAGGTTCAGAGTACTTC. The full variable domain, in which reference TRBV28 and TRBJ2-7 provide the parts outside the CDR3, is DVKVTQSSRYLVKRTGEKVFLECVQDMDHENMFWYRQDPGLGLRLIYFSYDVKMKEKGDIPEGYSVSREKKERFSLILESASTNQTSMYLCASSLEGGSEYFGPGTRLTVT.